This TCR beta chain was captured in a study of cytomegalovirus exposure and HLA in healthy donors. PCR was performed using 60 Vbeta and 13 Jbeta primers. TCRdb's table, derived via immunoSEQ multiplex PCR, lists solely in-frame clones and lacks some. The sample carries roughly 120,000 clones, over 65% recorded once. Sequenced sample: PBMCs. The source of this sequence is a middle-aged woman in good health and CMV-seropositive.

CDR3 protein: CQASGNNEQFF. CDR3 in DNA: TGTCAAGCTAGCGGAAACAATGAGCAGTTCTTC. The chain recombines TRBV18 with TRBJ2-1; 7 bases are a match to TRBD2. There are 11 residues in the CDR3. Looked up from germline, CDR1 is KGHSH and CDR2 is LQKENI. Drawing the rest from reference TRBV18 and TRBJ2-1, the complete variable domain is NAGVMQNPRHLVRRRGQEARLRCSPMKGHSHVYWYRQLPEEGLKFMVYLQKENIIDESGMPKERFSAEFPKEGPSILRIQQVVRGDSAAYFCQASGNNEQFFGPGTRLTVL.